This T cell receptor beta chain comes out of a study of blood T cells in healthy people across ages. Using a J-beta primer mix together with a sample-barcoded 5' primer, a second PCR was run for roughly 6 to 11 cycles. Each sample yielded at least 2.5 million CDR3-containing paired-end reads. TCRdb re-derived calls from the 5' RACE reads in MiXCR, one entry per CDR3 protein. The sample consists of 750,000 to 950,000 distinct CDR3 sequences, under 35% of them appearing once. Study-wide findings and caveats: Naive CD4+ cells and diversity were both higher in long-lived donors than in aged donors. Per-million-T-cell TCR beta diversity fell roughly linearly with age.

This clonotype appeared many times. Antigen unknown. Trimming stripped 5 bases from V and 6 bases from J, with 22 bases between. CDR1 DFQATT and CDR2 SNEGSKA come from the germline V gene (reference sequence). The CDR3 has 15 residues. Another study also made use of these data, one on T cells of mothers and their children. Per that paper: Relative to unrelated pairs, biologically related mother-child dyads exhibited marginally greater, non-significant overlap.

The clonotype originates from a woman between 40 and 50 years old in good health. The chain is built from TRBV20-1 and TRBJ1-2, with D possibly being TRBD1 (5 bases). Sequences were obtained from blood. Written as DNA, the CDR3 is TGCAGTGCTTTCCCGATGGGACCGAGCAGCGATGGCTACACCTTC. Protein: CSAFPMGPSSDGYTF.